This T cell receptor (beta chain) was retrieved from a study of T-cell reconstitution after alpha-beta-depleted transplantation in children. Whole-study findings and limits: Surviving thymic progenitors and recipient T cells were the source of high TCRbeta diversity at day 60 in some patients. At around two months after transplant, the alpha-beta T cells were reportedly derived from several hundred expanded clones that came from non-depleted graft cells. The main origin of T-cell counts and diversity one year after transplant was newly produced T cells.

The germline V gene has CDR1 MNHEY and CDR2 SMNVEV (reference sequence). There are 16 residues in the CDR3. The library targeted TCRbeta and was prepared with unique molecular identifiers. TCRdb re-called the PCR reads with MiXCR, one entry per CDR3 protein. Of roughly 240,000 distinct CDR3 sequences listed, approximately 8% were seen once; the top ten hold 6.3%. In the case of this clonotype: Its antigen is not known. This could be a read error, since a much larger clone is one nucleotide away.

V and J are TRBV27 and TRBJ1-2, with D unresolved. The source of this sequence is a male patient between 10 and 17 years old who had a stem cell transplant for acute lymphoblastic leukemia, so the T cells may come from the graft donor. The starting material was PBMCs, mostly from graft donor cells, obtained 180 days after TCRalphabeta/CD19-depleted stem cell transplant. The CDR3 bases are TGTGCCAGCAGTTTATATTACGGCAGCGGAAACTATGGCTACAACTTC. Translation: CASSLYYGSGNYGYNF.